What follows are 23 T cell receptor beta chains derived from one specimen sequenced in a study of blood T cell repertoires in COVID-19. Measured with immunoSEQ multiplex PCR; TCRdb has only the in-frame clones, and not every one. The sample has over 80,000 clones, approximately 85% seen once. Sequenced material: peripheral blood. These receptor sequences come from an elderly woman with active or convalescent COVID-19.

This chain connects TRBV13 to TRBJ2-1; 8 nucleotides line up with TRBD2. V dropped 4 bases and J dropped 2; count of bases not matched to a gene: 7. CDR1 and CDR2 (germline): PRHDT, FYEKMQ (reference sequence). The CDR3 sequence is 16 residues long. In DNA form, the CDR3 reads TGTGCCAGCAGCTCATTAGCGGGGCGAACCTACAATGAGCAGTTCTTC. Translated, it gives CASSSLAGRTYNEQFF.

The chain combines TRBV5-5 with TRBJ2-3, with a tentative D call TRBD2 (6 bases). The CDR3 runs to 15 residues. Trimming pared 4 bases from V and 0 bases from J, leaving 12 bases between. From germline, CDR1 is SGHKS and CDR2 YYEKEE (reference sequence). The CDR3 spells CASSRGISSTDTQYF. Written as DNA, the CDR3 is TGTGCCAGCAGCCGCGGGATAAGCAGCACAGATACGCAGTATTTT.

The chain joins TRBV15 to TRBJ2-3; no definite D call. Looked up from germline, CDR1 is LNHNV and CDR2 is YYDKDF (reference sequence). This CDR3 spans 14 amino acids. V was pared by 0 bases and J by 0 bases, with 4 bases between. CDR3 bases: TGTGCCACCAGCAGAGACGGGAGCACAGATACGCAGTATTTT. This sequence encodes CATSRDGSTDTQYF. Using reference TRBV15 and TRBJ2-3 for the parts outside the CDR3, the full variable domain is DAMVIQNPRYQVTQFGKPVTLSCSQTLNHNVMYWYQQKSSQAPKLLFHYYDKDFNNEADTPDNFQSRRPNTSFCFLDIRSPGLGDTAMYLCATSRDGSTDTQYFGPGTRLTVL.

The gene calls are TRBV7-2 and TRBJ2-3, with D perhaps matching TRBD1 (6 bases). CDR1 and CDR2 from the germline V gene are SGHTA and FQGNSA. The V end was cut by 7 bases, the J end by 2 bases, with 16 bases between. This CDR3 comprises 15 residues. CDR3 DNA sequence: TGTGCCAGCACTACACCGGGACATCTCACAGATACGCAGTATTTT. It translates to CASTTPGHLTDTQYF.

V usage is TRBV20-1 and J usage is TRBJ1-5; TRBD1 is a possible D gene (5 bases). V lost 3 bases and J lost 6, with 12 bases in between. The CDR3 totals 13 residues. Germline assignment: CDR1 DFQATT and CDR2 SNEGSKA (reference sequence). The CDR3 nucleotides are TGCAGTGCTAGTTTGGGGGGGGGTCAGCCCCAGCATTTT. It is translated as CSASLGGGQPQHF.

The chain is built from TRBV5-6 and TRBJ2-1, with TRBD2 matching over 9 bases. The germline V gene encodes CDR1 SGHDT and CDR2 YYEEEE. Unmatched junction bases numbered 6, after V lost 1 base and J lost 7 bases. The CDR3 loop spans 15 amino acids. DNA of the CDR3: TGTGCCAGCAGCTTGTATGGGACTAGCAAAAATGAGCAGTTCTTC. Translation gives CASSLYGTSKNEQFF.

The V gene is TRBV20-1, the J gene TRBJ2-2; no definite D call. This CDR3 has 11 residues. CDR1 and CDR2 from the germline V gene are DFQATT and SNEGSKA (reference sequence). Trimming stripped 4 bases from V and 3 bases from J, with 3 bases between. The CDR3 spells CSATYTGELFF. DNA of the CDR3: TGCAGTGCTACCTACACCGGGGAGCTGTTTTTT.

This CDR3 reads CSASRTSGRNNEQFF. In DNA, the CDR3 is TGCAGTGCTAGTCGGACTAGCGGGAGGAACAATGAGCAGTTCTTC. This chain uses TRBV20-1 with TRBJ2-1; 14 bases fit TRBD2. The CDR3 covers 15 residues. Germline V gives CDR1 DFQATT, CDR2 SNEGSKA (reference sequence). V gave up 3 bases and J gave up 5 bases; unmatched junction bases: 3.

CDR3 residues: CASSFFPFYNEQFF. The CDR3 nucleotides read TGTGCCAGCAGTTTTTTCCCTTTCTACAATGAGCAGTTCTTC. The chain uses TRBV27 and TRBJ2-1; no clear D gene. Looked up from germline, CDR1 is MNHEY and CDR2 is SMNVEV (reference sequence). The CDR3 totals 14 residues. Trimming took 3 bases from V and 3 from J, leaving 9 bases between them.

The chain links TRBV24-1 to TRBJ2-1, with TRBD1 matching over 9 bases. Germline-derived CDR1 and CDR2 are KGHDR and SFDVKD. This CDR3 comprises 16 residues. With V trimmed by 5 bases and J by 6 bases, 10 bases remained unmatched. The CDR3 sequence is CATSAQGQGNRNEQFF. For the CDR3, the DNA is TGTGCCACCAGTGCCCAGGGACAGGGCAATCGCAATGAGCAGTTCTTC.

This clone showed up just once. The chain joins TRBV10-2 to TRBJ2-3, with 11 bases aligning to TRBD2. This CDR3 has 14 residues. Germline CDR1 reads WSHSY; CDR2 reads SAAADI. The ends lost 4 bases at V and 3 bases at J; junction bases unmatched: 0. The CDR3 DNA reads TGCGCCAGCAGTGTAGCGGGGGGGACAGATACGCAGTATTTT. Its translation: CASSVAGGTDTQYF.

This clone was detected ten times or more. The chain recombines TRBV6-2 or TRBV6-3 with TRBJ2-7; unclear D gene. This CDR3 has 11 amino acids. CDR1 MNHEY and CDR2 SVGEGT come from the germline V gene. Trimming cost V 6 bases and J 4 bases, with 7 bases left between them. This chain's CDR3 is CASSSFYEQYF. Written as DNA, the CDR3 is TGTGCCAGCAGCTCCTTTTACGAGCAGTACTTC.

The gene calls are TRBV12-5 and TRBJ2-1, with TRBD2 identical over 10 bases. The germline CDR1 and CDR2 sequences are LGHNT and FRNRAP. This CDR3 is 14 amino acids long. Trimming at V came to 6 bases and at J to 8 bases, leaving 7 bases not matched to a gene. CDR3 in amino acids: CASGSLAGVDEQFF. CDR3 DNA: TGTGCTAGTGGGTCTCTAGCGGGAGTTGATGAGCAGTTCTTC.

This clone was picked up a small number of times. The V gene is TRBV7-2, the J gene TRBJ2-7; 7 bases align to TRBD2. Germline CDR1 and CDR2: SGHTA and FQGNSA. There are 14 residues in the CDR3. V lost 4 bases and J lost 3; bases outside the gene matches: 6. DNA of the CDR3: TGTGCCAGCAGCTCCTCACTAGCGAACTACGAGCAGTACTTC. Residues: CASSSSLANYEQYF.

This rearrangement joins TRBV11-2 to TRBJ2-3, with 9 bases identical to TRBD1. The V gene's germline CDR1 is SGHAT and CDR2 FQNNGV. V lost 5 bases to trimming and J lost 4 bases; unmatched junction nucleotides: 13. This CDR3 contains 17 residues. In nucleotides, the CDR3 is TGTGCCAGCAGCCCCCGCGGGGGACAGGGCAGGGCAGATACGCAGTATTTT. Amino acid sequence: CASSPRGGQGRADTQYF.

The V call is TRBV21-1, the J call TRBJ2-5; the DNA was not used to check the table's D call, TRBD1. TRBV21-1 is flagged as a pseudogene. The CDR3 runs to 14 residues. For the CDR3, the DNA is TGTGCCAGCAGCATTACAGGGGTGGAGGAGACCCAGTACTTC. The encoded protein is CASSITGVEETQYF.

The chain joins TRBV7-2 to TRBJ2-1; 8 nucleotides agree with TRBD1. Germline trimming cut 5 bases from V and 9 bases from J; bases unmatched to any gene: 12. There are 15 residues in the CDR3. CDR1 and CDR2 from the germline V gene are SGHTA and FQGNSA. The CDR3 nucleotides read TGTGCCAGCAGCCTCGGTTCTTTCCAGGGGGCTGAGCAGTTCTTC. It encodes CASSLGSFQGAEQFF.

The V call is TRBV6-5, the J call TRBJ2-1; 9 bases line up with TRBD1. Germline V CDR1 and CDR2: MNHEY, SVGAGI. CDR3 length: 14 amino acids. The junction had 13 bases not matched to a gene; V was cut back by 10 bases and J by 9 bases. CDR3 in amino acids: CATARTGASSEQFF. In DNA form, the CDR3 reads TGTGCCACCGCCAGGACAGGGGCTAGTAGTGAGCAGTTCTTC.

The rearrangement links TRBV4-3 to TRBJ2-3, with 13 bases lining up with TRBD2. The ends lost 4 bases at V and 0 bases at J; junction bases unmatched: 7. From germline, CDR1 is LGHNA and CDR2 YSLEER. This CDR3 region has 18 residues. This chain's CDR3 is CASSPGGTSGTSTDTQYF. The CDR3 coding sequence is TGCGCCAGCAGCCCTGGGGGGACTAGCGGGACTAGCACAGATACGCAGTATTTT.

In this sample, this clone turned up once. This CDR3 reads CASKTYNNSPLHF. CDR3 sequence (DNA): TGTGCCAGCAAAACTTATAATAATTCACCCCTCCACTTT. V gene TRBV27 combines with J gene TRBJ1-6; the D is unclear. CDR1 is MNHEY, CDR2 SMNVEV, per germline (reference sequence). The CDR3 is 13 residues long. Trimming left V 7 bases short and J 5 bases short, with 9 bases between.

The V and J genes are TRBV19 and TRBJ2-1; D is ambiguous. V lost 1 base and J 5 bases, leaving 6 bases between the germline ends. Germline CDR1 is LNHDA and CDR2 is SQIVND (reference sequence). The length of the CDR3 is 13 residues. As DNA, the CDR3 is TGTGCCAGTAGTATAGGGAGTAACAATGAGCAGTTCTTC. Translation gives CASSIGSNNEQFF. Full variable domain (rest looked up from reference TRBV19 and TRBJ2-1): DGGITQSPKYLFRKEGQNVTLSCEQNLNHDAMYWYRQDPGQGLRLIYYSQIVNDFQKGDIAEGYSVSREKKESFPLTVTSAQKNPTAFYLCASSIGSNNEQFFGPGTRLTVL.

This clone was seen a handful of times. This sequence joins TRBV10-3 and TRBJ2-4, with D tentatively TRBD2 (6 bases). CDR1 and CDR2 from the germline V gene are ENHRY and SYGVKD. CDR3 length equals 15 residues. Deletions cut 2 bases from V and 8 bases from J, with 16 bases between. This chain's CDR3 is CAISELAGTADIQYF. The CDR3 DNA follows: TGTGCCATCAGTGAGCTCGCAGGGACTGCTGACATTCAGTACTTC.

The CDR3 bases are TGTGCCAGCAGCCCTAGACTAGCGGGTATCTACGAGCAGTACTTC. It is translated as CASSPRLAGIYEQYF. The J gene is TRBJ2-7, the V gene TRBV11-3; 10 bases fit TRBD2. Germline V gives CDR1 SGHNT, CDR2 YENEEA. The CDR3 is 15 amino acids. V was clipped by 5 bases and J by 3 bases; unmatched bases: 7.